One T cell receptor beta chain is described in this entry. This specimen belongs to a study of shared clonotypes between healthy human individuals. The authors distributed each subset's genomic DNA evenly over several immunoSEQ plates. Produced via immunoSEQ multiplex PCR; TCRdb's table is partial and in-frame only. The table records roughly 1 million clones, around 74% of them present only once. The germline V and J ends were trimmed by 4 bases and 4 bases, with 14 bases remaining between them. The CDR3 contains 14 residues. From germline, CDR1 is SGHTS and CDR2 YDEGEE. V gene TRBV5-8 combines with J gene TRBJ2-5, with D perhaps matching TRBD2 (5 bases). The TCR comes from a man aged 18 to 29 in good health. Sequencing was done on a sample of memory CD4+ T cells sorted from blood. As to subset: CD45RA-negative fraction. The CDR3 DNA reads as TGTGCCAGCAGCCCCTCCGGGGAGAGAGAGACCCAGTACTTC. Residues: CASSPSGERETQYF.